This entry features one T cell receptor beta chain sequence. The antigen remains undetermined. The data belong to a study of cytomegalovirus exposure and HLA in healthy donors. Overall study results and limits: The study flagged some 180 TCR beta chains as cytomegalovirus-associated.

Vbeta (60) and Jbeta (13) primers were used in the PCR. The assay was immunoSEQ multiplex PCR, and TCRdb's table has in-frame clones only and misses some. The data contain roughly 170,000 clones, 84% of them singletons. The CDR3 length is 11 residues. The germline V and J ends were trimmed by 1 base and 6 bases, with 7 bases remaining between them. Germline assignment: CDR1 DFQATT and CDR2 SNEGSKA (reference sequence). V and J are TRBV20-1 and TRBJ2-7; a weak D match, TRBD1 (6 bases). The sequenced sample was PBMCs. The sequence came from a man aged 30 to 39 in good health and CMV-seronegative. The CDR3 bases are TGCAGTGCTAGAGTGGGGGCCGAGCAGTACTTC. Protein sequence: CSARVGAEQYF.